Listed below are T cell receptor beta chains from one sample, sequenced in a study of CD8+ T cells in alopecia areata. TCRdb's table, derived via immunoSEQ multiplex PCR, lists solely in-frame clones and lacks some. The data show a few hundred thousand clones, approximately 60% seen once. The sample consisted of CD4+ T cells sorted from blood, taken at approximately week 52, from a patient treated with tofacitinib. These receptors were obtained from a human donor with alopecia areata. CDR3s include the opening cysteine and the closing phenylalanine or tryptophan. Each record gives: V gene, clone size, D gene, J gene, CDR3 DNA, CDR3 protein. The D gene is left open where the match is weak. Only part of the rows carry a size: once, few, many, or a class if the clone is expanded.

TRBV12-5,-,TRBD1,TRBJ1-5,TGTGCTAGTGGTTTGGTACAGGGGATGGCCAATCAGCCCCAGCATTTT,CASGLVQGMANQPQHF
TRBV6-5,-,TRBD1,TRBJ1-5,TGTGCCAGCAGTCGAGGGGGCGGCAATCAGCCCCAGCATTTT,CASSRGGGNQPQHF
TRBV7-2,many,TRBD1,TRBJ2-7,TGTGCCAGCAGCAATAGAGGGGGCAGCTCCTACGAGCAGTACTTC,CASSNRGGSSYEQYF
TRBV7-8,-,-,TRBJ1-2,TGTGCCAGCAGCACCGGACTGAACTATGGCTACACCTTC,CASSTGLNYGYTF
TRBV29-1,-,TRBD1,TRBJ1-2,TGCAGCGCTACGGGACAGGGCGCCTATGGCTACACCTTC,CSATGQGAYGYTF
TRBV29-1,-,-,TRBJ2-1,TGCAGCTTCACGACTAGCTCCTACAATGAGCAGTTCTTC,CSFTTSSYNEQFF
TRBV9,-,-,TRBJ1-2,TGTGCCAGCAGCGCCCGACGAGAAACGGACAAGGTCAACTATGGCTACACCTTC,CASSARRETDKVNYGYTF
TRBV29-1,few,-,TRBJ2-5,TGCAGCGTTGAAGTGGGGGGGCAGCGAGAGACCCAGTACTTC,CSVEVGGQRETQYF
TRBV27,-,-,TRBJ1-2,TGTGCCAGCAGTCCCGGGATTAACTATGGCTACACCTTC,CASSPGINYGYTF
TRBV30,-,-,TRBJ1-3,TGTGCCTGGACTACTGGAAACACCATATATTTT,CAWTTGNTIYF
TRBV30,once,-,TRBJ2-6,TGTGCCTGGAGTTCCGGGGCCAACGTCCTGACTTTC,CAWSSGANVLTF
TRBV10-3,-,-,TRBJ2-5,TGTGCCATCAGCCCAACCGGGGGTCAAGAGACCCAGTACTTC,CAISPTGGQETQYF
TRBV5-6,-,-,TRBJ2-3,TGTGCCAGCAGCTTGGTTGGAGGCAGTCGTCAAGATACGCAGTATTTT,CASSLVGGSRQDTQYF
TRBV30,-,-,TRBJ1-2,TGTGCCTGGGCACGGGTTTGGGATGGCTACACCTTC,CAWARVWDGYTF
TRBV10-3,-,-,TRBJ1-2,TGTGCCATCAGTGAGAGGGCAGGGGAGGACTATGGCTACACCTTC,CAISERAGEDYGYTF
TRBV25-1,-,-,TRBJ1-6,TGTGCCAGCAGGTCGCGCGACGGACATAATTCACCCCTCCACTTT,CASRSRDGHNSPLHF
TRBV7-9,once,-,TRBJ1-2,TGTGCCAGCAGCTCCGGACCGAACTATGGCTACACCTTC,CASSSGPNYGYTF
TRBV29-1,-,-,TRBJ2-5,TGCAGCGTTGAAGGAATCCAAGAGACCCAGTACTTC,CSVEGIQETQYF
TRBV5-1,few,-,TRBJ1-5,TGCGCCAGCAGCTTGGATGTCAATCAGCCCCAGCATTTT,CASSLDVNQPQHF
TRBV7-9,-,-,TRBJ2-1,TGTGCCAGCAGCTTAGTCCGAAACGATTACAATGAGCAGTTCTTC,CASSLVRNDYNEQFF
TRBV15,-,-,TRBJ2-3,TGTGCCACCAGCAGAGATTTGGGGACAGATACGCAGTATTTT,CATSRDLGTDTQYF
TRBV7-9,-,TRBD1,TRBJ1-2,TGTGCCAGCAGTACAGGGAGGGGGCTTGCTGGCTACACCTTC,CASSTGRGLAGYTF
TRBV4-1,once,-,TRBJ2-3,TGCGCCAGCAGCCAAGATCTTCTCGGGCAGTATTTT,CASSQDLLGQYF
TRBV12-2,few,-,TRBJ2-3,TGTGCAAGTCGCGCGCCGACAGGAGGAACCACAGATACGCAGTATTTT,CASRAPTGGTTDTQYF
TRBV29-1,-,-,TRBJ1-1,TGCAGCGTTGGTCGGGGTTTGAACACTGAAGCTTTCTTT,CSVGRGLNTEAFF
TRBV7-2,-,TRBD1,TRBJ2-5,TGTGCCAGCAGCCCTCGGACAGGCCAAGAGACCCAGTACTTC,CASSPRTGQETQYF
TRBV9,-,-,TRBJ2-5,TGTGCCAGCAGCGTAGATCCGGGTGGCCAAGAGACCCAGTACTTC,CASSVDPGGQETQYF
TRBV2,-,-,TRBJ2-3,TGTGCCAGCAGTGAATTCATCGGGGGAAGCACAGATACGCAGTATTTT,CASSEFIGGSTDTQYF
TRBV11-3,-,TRBD2,TRBJ2-5,TGTGCCAGCAGCTCCCGGGGGGGGCGAGGAGAGACCCAGTACTTC,CASSSRGGRGETQYF
TRBV9,-,TRBD2,TRBJ2-1,TGTGCCAGCAGCTCACCGCAAGCGGGGATGGTTGGGGGTGAGCAGTTCTTC,CASSSPQAGMVGGEQFF
TRBV6-6,-,-,TRBJ1-6,TGTGCCAGCAGGGCCCCTGAGGGGCGGGGTAATTCACCCCTCCACTTT,CASRAPEGRGNSPLHF
TRBV29-1,-,TRBD1,TRBJ2-5,TGCAGCGCTAGGCCCAACCATCAGGGGGAAGAGACCCAGTACTTC,CSARPNHQGEETQYF
TRBV30,-,TRBD1,TRBJ1-1,TGTGCCTGGAGTGTGGACAGGCTCACTGAAGCTTTCTTT,CAWSVDRLTEAFF
TRBV30,few,-,TRBJ2-3,TGTGCCTGGAGCCATCCAGGGGGGAGCAAGTATTTT,CAWSHPGGSKYF
TRBV25-1,-,-,TRBJ2-5,TGTGCCAGCAGTGACGCCTTCAGGGGTCAGGGCCCCAGGGAGACCCAGTACTTC,CASSDAFRGQGPRETQYF
TRBV18,-,TRBD1,TRBJ1-1,TGTGCCAGCTCACCATGGGAGGGGGCAGACACTGAAGCTTTCTTT,CASSPWEGADTEAFF
TRBV7-3,-,-,TRBJ2-5,TGTGCCAGCAGCTCCGGGTTGGGGGAGACCCAGTACTTC,CASSSGLGETQYF
TRBV7-2,-,-,TRBJ2-5,TGTGCCAGCAGCTTAGGGCTGGGCGAGACCCAGTACTTC,CASSLGLGETQYF
TRBV15,-,TRBD1,TRBJ2-5,TGTGCCACCAGCAGCAGACAGGGGGCAGGCGAGACCCAGTACTTC,CATSSRQGAGETQYF
TRBV9,-,-,TRBJ1-2,TGTGCCAGCAGCCCAGGACAGTTCTATGGCTACACCTTC,CASSPGQFYGYTF
TRBV4-2,few,-,TRBJ2-3,TGTGCCAGCAGCCAAGTCGCTTGGGGGGCCCAAGATACGCAGTATTTT,CASSQVAWGAQDTQYF
TRBV28,-,-,TRBJ1-2,TGTGCCAGCAGTTTATCCAGGAACTATGGCTACACCTTC,CASSLSRNYGYTF